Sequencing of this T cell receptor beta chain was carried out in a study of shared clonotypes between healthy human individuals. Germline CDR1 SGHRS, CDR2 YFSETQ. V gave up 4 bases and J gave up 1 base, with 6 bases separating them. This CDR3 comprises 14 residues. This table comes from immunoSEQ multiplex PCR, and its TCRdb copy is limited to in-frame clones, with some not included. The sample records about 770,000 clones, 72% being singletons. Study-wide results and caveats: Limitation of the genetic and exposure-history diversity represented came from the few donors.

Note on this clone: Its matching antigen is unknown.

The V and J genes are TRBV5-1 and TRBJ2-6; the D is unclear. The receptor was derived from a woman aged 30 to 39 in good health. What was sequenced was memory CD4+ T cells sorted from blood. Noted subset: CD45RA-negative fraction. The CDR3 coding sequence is TGCGCCAGCAGCCCCACTTCTGGGGCCAACGTCCTGACTTTC. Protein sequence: CASSPTSGANVLTF.